These T cell receptor beta chains were read from a single sample in a study of T cell changes during pregnancy in multiple sclerosis. Sequencing used immunoSEQ multiplex PCR; TCRdb keeps in-frame clones, though not all of them. The table records around 44,000 clones, about nine tenths of them present only once. Sequenced material: CD8+ T cells from peripheral blood mononuclear cells, taken in the first trimester of pregnancy. These receptors were collected from a female donor with multiple sclerosis, enrolled in a pregnancy study. The CDR3 runs from the conserved cysteine through the conserved F or W. A D gene is named only where the DNA matches it firmly.

CDR3aa | d_gene | v_gene
CAWSVPLLTEAFF | . | TRBV30
CASSLASEQFF | . | TRBV5-1
CASTLGQGMGGYTF | TRBD1 | TRBV27
CSVEPSGRYNEQFF | TRBD2 | TRBV29-1
CASSYGVAGAFGTDTQYF | TRBD2 | TRBV27
CARSFRGHQPQHF | . | TRBV5-3
CASSADPGDPNTQYF | . | TRBV7-6
CASSERQGQGTEAFF | TRBD1 | TRBV7-9
CAWSWSGGRDTEAFF | TRBD1 | TRBV30
CASSWGQAFFFSGNTIYF | TRBD1 | TRBV11-3
CASSFLTGGPRGYTF | TRBD1 | TRBV27
CASSQDRSRDPGQREEGNTEAFF | TRBD1 | TRBV4-2
CASRPLGGDTQYF | . | TRBV27
CSVLTDYEQYF | . | TRBV29-1
CAWSVRGGANTGELFF | TRBD2 | TRBV30
CASSRTDDNEQFF | . | TRBV7-9
CASSYSLSYPPYEQYF | . | TRBV6-5
CASSTEGEAFF | . | TRBV9
CASSWGDKNIQYF | . | TRBV5-1
CSVETGWYSYEQYF | . | TRBV29-1
CASSDSGGAPGEQFF | TRBD2 | TRBV10-2
CASSLWGLNTEAFF | . | TRBV6-6
CASSQTGQGDYGYTF | TRBD1 | TRBV5-6
CASSGTGFSYEQYF | TRBD1 | TRBV18
CASSTTENTEAFF | . | TRBV5-5
CASSQEQGYEQYF | . | TRBV4-1